This T cell receptor beta chain was identified in a study of shared clonotypes between healthy human individuals (dated by TCRdb to 2018 to 2021). Regarding the study in general: The cohort included three men and a couple of women between 18 and 49 years of age. Leukapheresis yielded between about 0.9 and 9 billion PBMCs per donor. To estimate repertoire size and how much clonotype sharing occurs between individuals, the study deeply sequenced the blood TCR repertoires of about five healthy adults. To increase sequencing depth and limit assay-specific biases, TCR repertoire library preparation and sequencing were carried out by different laboratories using diverse techniques.

TCR CDR3 regions were amplified from genomic DNA by multiplex PCR using the deep immunoSEQ assay. Genomic DNA extracted from each cell subset was distributed evenly over all wells of several immunoSEQ 96-well plates, and each plate served as one replicate. For unsorted PBMC, each replicate PCR was loaded with approximately 0.3 ug genomic DNA, equivalent to 25,000 to 35,000 T cell genomes. Unsorted PBMC genomic DNA was sequenced across ten immunoSEQ deep assay plates. Purified libraries were quantified with a Qubit 3.0 fluorometer, sized on a Bioanalyzer 2100, and re-quantified with the KAPA Library Quantification kit. Every immunoSEQ 96-well plate was sequenced on a separate single-read 150-cycle Illumina NextSeq 550 flow cell. In the original analysis: The immunoSEQ output contained only junctional sequences without quality scores, so filtering could not match that applied to full-length reads. To assign V/J genes and CDR3, sequences were annotated using PyIR, a Python wrapper for IgBLAST v1.9, with IMGT germline references. Any read was removed if the V/J assignment was weak (E-value above 1e-6), the CDR3 was missing, or the read contained stop codons, out-of-frame junctions, or ambiguous translated residues. V3J clonotypes were defined by identical inferred V gene, J gene, and CDR3 amino acid sequence. Percentage overlap between repertoires was computed as shared unique clonotypes divided by the size of the smaller repertoire. Repertoire richness was assessed with RTK rarefaction, the Chao1 estimator, and Recon v2.1 estimates of unobserved clonotypes. In TCRdb, the immuneACCESS table is reduced to in-frame sequences with V and J assigned. These tables do not hold every clone; where another copy was compared, an unresolved V gene accounts for under half, and the others remain unexplained. D and trimming were read from the DNA, whereas the V and J calls and clone size are those reported in that table. Counted in this sample were hundreds of thousands of clones; around 81% of them appeared once. The ten largest account for 12% of the sample.

Broad study findings and their caveats: The genetic and exposure-history diversity represented was limited by the small number of donors. Pairwise subsampling led to the expectation that sequencing depth would affect the degree of clonotype sharing among donors. Sampling was restricted to blood, and TCR repertoires in tissue are likely to differ from TCR repertoires in blood.

This clone was found a few times. Its antigen target is currently unknown. Base qualities were left out, and no much larger clone turns up one base away. The CDR3 measures 15 amino acids from cysteine to phenylalanine. The CDR3 DNA has 45 bases and is translated from base 1. CDR1 SGHNT and CDR2 YYREEE are derived from the germline V gene (reference sequence). V is pruned by 4 bases and J by 5 bases, leaving 6 bases of the junction without a gene match. The donors were healthy, HIV-negative adults with no recently reported acute infections or vaccinations. All donors were Caucasian adults living in Nashville, Tennessee, USA. For unsorted samples, some 90 million PBMCs were counted and genomic DNA was extracted with the QIAamp DNA Blood Mini kit. After blood collection by leukapheresis, PBMCs were isolated using Ficoll-Histopaque density gradient centrifugation and then cryopreserved in the vapor phase of liquid nitrogen.

This clonotype was obtained from a woman between 40 and 55 years old in good health. Some clones in this sample may be carry-over from other donors' samples. The rearrangement combines TRBV5-4 with TRBJ2-1; TRBD2 aligns with 10 central bases. Material: PBMCs. In nucleotide form, the sequence is TGTGCCAGCAGCGAGAGCGGGAGGGTCCACAATGAGCAGTTCTTC. Its translation is CASSESGRVHNEQFF.